This paragraph reports one T cell receptor beta chain. No antigen is known for it. No base quality information exists; no much larger clone differs at one position. This entry is derived from a study of blood T cell repertoires in COVID-19 (dated by TCRdb to the early 2020s). About the investigation overall: Samples covering the acute and convalescent phases of COVID-19 were provided by collaborators in the United States, Italy and Spain. The material from the prospective study consisted of cDNA or gDNA derived from T cells, B-cell-depleted T cells, or PBMCs. Deeply sampled blood TCRbeta repertoires from subjects exposed to, actively infected with, or recovered from COVID-19 were included in the dataset. The repertoires were released in a freely available public database meant as a resource for research on the immune response to SARS-CoV-2. The samples were drawn from two sources: the first 160 participants of the ongoing ImmuneRACE study, and 950 to 1,500 subjects contributed by 6 global collaborators. Sample metadata almost always included a de-identified subject ID, COVID-19 status, age in years and sex. Where available, HLA class I and class II types were taken from metadata supplied by the sample provider and were not determined by assay-based typing. What the work shows at the level of the full study, not this receptor alone: The quantity of clinical and demographic metadata differed by source and by participant and was supplied without curation.

TCRbeta CDR3 regions were amplified from genomic DNA by means of the immunoSEQ Assay, a bias-controlled multiplex PCR. In the source study's methods: The number of nucleated cells in each sample was estimated by amplification of reference gene primers within the assay. Sequence reads were collapsed and filtered to measure the absolute abundance of every unique TCRbeta CDR3 rearrangement. For each sample, productive Simpson clonality was calculated as the square root of Simpson's diversity index over productive rearrangements. The table was pulled from immuneACCESS by TCRdb, which kept in-frame rearrangements only. Such tables lose some clones; where checked, under half of the loss comes from unresolved V genes, and the rest has no known cause. The V and J calls and the clone size are those of that table, but D and trimming were determined from the DNA. In all, the sample holds over 150,000 clones, and roughly 83% of those were seen once. The ten biggest clones cover 6.5% to 8.5% of the sample.

At one collaborating source in Seattle, patients were enrolled during active infection and were followed longitudinally through the course of disease. The collaborating institutions used their own protocols to collect whole blood in K2EDTA tubes. For TCRbeta analysis, collaborators shipped samples in one of three forms: frozen whole blood, isolated PBMCs, or DNA extracted from either of those sample types. The CDR3 numbers 15 residues from cysteine through phenylalanine. Solely the CDR3 DNA is kept, with 45 bases framed from the first base. From V the trimming removes 5 bases and from J it removes 0 bases, while the gene matches leave 6 bases of the junction unaccounted for. CDR1 and CDR2, per the germline V gene (reference sequence), are LNHDA and SQIVND.

Rearrangement joined TRBV19 to TRBJ1-1, with 7 bases in between that match TRBD1. The sequencing input was peripheral blood. The clonotype originates from a woman aged 40 to 50 with COVID-19, enrolled during active disease. The bases read TGTGCCAGTAGTGTACAGGGGACCGTGAACACTGAAGCTTTCTTT. The translation is CASSVQGTVNTEAFF.